The source of this TCR beta chain is a study of response to subunit inactivated influenza vaccine listed by TCRdb under 2018. The study in broad terms: Deep quantitative T cell receptor repertoire profiling was used in the study to track responses to a trivalent subunit inactivated influenza vaccine. Here is what the overall study found, with its caveats: According to the authors, only a limited number of new T cells may be recruited by each seasonal influenza vaccination.

Concerning this clonotype: It lacks a known antigen. This clone may be a read error of a much larger clone one base away.

Libraries were built with RT-PCR. The instrument given in TCRdb is Illumina HiSeq 2500. The public sequencing data were trimmed at Q25 with fastp and processed into clonotypes with MiXCR by TCRdb, which kept only in-frame beta chains. Each CDR3 protein gets just one entry, which takes the most common genes and DNA from the rows behind it. The sample has about 570,000 distinct CDR3 sequences on record, over 9% of them singletons. The ten top clones hold more than 9.5% of the sample. In addition, the sample was reused for a study of T cells expressing NK-cell markers. The second study reports: 5'RACE template switching, by which a universal primer site and unique molecular identifiers were added, was used to make TCR beta cDNA libraries. Eight or nine donors provided sorted CD3+CD56+NKG2C+, CD3+CD56+NKG2C- and CD3+CD56-NKG2C+ T-cell subsets, whose TCR beta-chain repertoires were profiled. Of the eight sequenced donors, seven were found to be HCMV-seropositive and one was found to be HCMV-seronegative. In several experiments an anti-gammadeltaTCR antibody was added to restrict sorting to alphabetaTCR-expressing T cells. For roughly 6 donors, the dominant CD3+CD56+NKG2C+ clonotypes were among the top 10 CD8+ clonotypes and accounted for roughly 1.0-8% of CD8+ T cells. Those dominant clonotypes were again the most abundant among CD3+CD56-NKG2C+ cells in several donors, at about 28.3-60.1%. Whether the expanded NKG2C-expressing T cell clones were specific for HCMV antigens was left unclear. The study sequenced eight donors, all healthy volunteers chosen at random: three men and five women. A commercial ELISA kit detecting HCMV-specific IgG in serum was used to determine HCMV serostatus. Ficoll density gradient centrifugation was used to isolate peripheral blood mononuclear cells from blood. For six donors, bulk peripheral blood T-cell repertoires were additionally sequenced from unsorted PBMC. cDNA synthesis was primed from the TCR beta constant segment, followed by two successive PCR amplification steps. Illumina HiSeq 2000/2500, MiSeq or NextSeq was used to sequence libraries as 2 x 150 bp reads. MIGEC was used to demultiplex reads and group reads by UMI, and MiTCR was used to assemble and quantify clonotypes. To remove erroneous sequences, TCR cDNA sequences were retained only when supported by two or more reads. Downstream repertoire analysis used the tcR package, and clonotypes were matched across fractions by CDR3 nucleotide sequence plus V segment. VDJmatch was used to annotate antigen specificity against VDJdb, with one amino acid substitution in CDR3 permitted.

Source: PBMCs from blood, taken on the day of vaccination. This TCR came from a man aged 45-65 years who received an inactivated influenza vaccine. Donor details come from another sample of the same person, matched by shared clones.

The CDR3 protein sequence reads: CACRVASGSYNEQFF. The DNA sequence is TGTGCCTGCAGGGTCGCTAGCGGTTCCTACAATGAGCAGTTCTTC. This receptor chain uses TRBV6-1 and TRBJ2-1, with 7 junctional bases fitting TRBD2. From a lookup of the germline V gene, CDR1 and CDR2 are MNHNS and SASEGT. Taken from cysteine to phenylalanine, the CDR3 has 15 residues. The retained sequence is limited to the CDR3, 45 bases, with the frame set at the first base.